This is a list of T cell receptor beta chains from one sample in a study of blood T cell repertoires in COVID-19. Only in-frame clones appear in the TCRdb table, and some are missing; sequencing was by immunoSEQ multiplex PCR. Of about 100,000 clones listed, about 90% are singletons. The sample consisted of peripheral blood. Receptor source: a man in his thirties or forties in a cohort sampled during active COVID-19. Each CDR3 is given with its conserved first and last residue. D genes are given only for firm matches. Expanded clones get a size class; other rows say once, few or many, or leave the size out.

D gene,V gene,J gene,clone size,CDR3 protein,CDR3 DNA
.,TRBV19,TRBJ2-7,.,CASSITWSAGVGEQYF,TGTGCCAGTAGTATAACTTGGTCGGCAGGGGTGGGAGAGCAGTACTTC
.,TRBV9,TRBJ2-1,.,CASSAGNYNEQFF,TGTGCCAGCAGCGCCGGGAACTACAATGAGCAGTTCTTC
.,TRBV5-1,TRBJ2-3,.,CASSFGAADTQYF,TGCGCCAGCAGCTTCGGAGCTGCAGATACGCAGTATTTT
.,TRBV18,TRBJ1-4,.,CASSPGILGEKLFF,TGTGCCAGCTCACCCGGGATCCTAGGGGAAAAACTGTTTTTT
.,TRBV10-1,TRBJ1-2,.,CASSESGTRGYTF,TGCGCCAGCAGTGAATCAGGGACTCGGGGCTACACCTTC
.,TRBV2,TRBJ2-5,.,CASRRLARTDDRQTQYF,TGTGCCAGCAGGCGGCTAGCGCGGACCGACGACCGGCAGACCCAGTACTTC
.,TRBV6-5,TRBJ1-2,.,CASSYYENGYGYTF,TGTGCCAGCAGCTATTACGAGAACGGCTATGGCTACACCTTC
.,TRBV7-2,TRBJ2-5,.,CASSLEVQRETQYF,TGTGCCAGCAGCTTAGAAGTCCAGCGAGAGACCCAGTACTTC
.,TRBV11-2,TRBJ2-5,few,CASSLDSVKSGTQYF,TGTGCCAGCAGCTTAGATTCTGTAAAGTCGGGGACCCAGTACTTC
.,TRBV4-1,TRBJ1-6,.,CASSQTPVSSPLHF,TGCGCCAGCAGCCAAACTCCGGTTAGTTCACCCCTCCACTTT
.,TRBV28,TRBJ1-5,.,CASSLAMGGKTLHSNQPQHF,TGTGCCAGCAGTTTGGCGATGGGGGGTAAAACCCTCCATAGCAATCAGCCCCAGCATTTT
.,TRBV9,TRBJ1-1,.,CASSVALSVPGRRGDTEAFF,TGTGCCAGCAGCGTAGCCCTCTCAGTTCCGGGACGGCGGGGTGACACTGAAGCTTTCTTT
TRBD2,TRBV19,TRBJ2-1,once,CASSIRGSGGLDEQFF,TGTGCCAGTAGTATCAGGGGTAGCGGGGGGTTGGATGAGCAGTTCTTC
.,TRBV19,TRBJ1-5,.,CASVPRGNQPQHF,TGTGCCAGCGTCCCCAGGGGCAATCAGCCCCAGCATTTT
TRBD2,TRBV6-5,TRBJ2-7,.,CASSSPAGGAYEQYF,TGTGCCAGCAGTTCCCCAGCGGGGGGTGCCTACGAGCAGTACTTC
.,TRBV19,TRBJ2-2,.,CASSTTSFTGELFF,TGTGCCAGTAGTACTACTAGTTTCACCGGGGAGCTGTTTTTT
TRBD1,TRBV19,TRBJ2-5,.,CASSPGQQETQYF,TGTGCCAGTAGTCCGGGACAGCAAGAGACCCAGTACTTC
TRBD2,TRBV10-2,TRBJ2-3,.,CASKTGGNTDTQYF,TGCGCCAGCAAAACGGGGGGTAACACAGATACGCAGTATTTT
TRBD1,TRBV5-8,TRBJ1-5,.,CASSFRGVNQPQHF,TGTGCCAGCAGCTTCAGGGGGGTCAATCAGCCCCAGCATTTT
TRBD2,TRBV11-3,TRBJ2-3,.,CASSLGGAGGSMPQYF,TGTGCCAGCAGCTTAGGGGGAGCGGGGGGCAGTATGCCGCAGTATTTT
TRBD1,TRBV10-3,TRBJ1-1,.,CAISEGGDRVGEAFF,TGTGCCATCAGCGAAGGGGGAGACAGGGTTGGTGAAGCTTTCTTT
TRBD2,TRBV5-4,TRBJ2-2,.,CASSSDSGGASGELFF,TGTGCCAGCAGCTCCGATAGCGGGGGGGCATCCGGGGAGCTGTTTTTT
.,TRBV19,TRBJ2-3,.,CASSEDFTDTQYF,TGTGCCAGTAGCGAGGATTTCACAGATACGCAGTATTTT
.,TRBV7-9,TRBJ1-1,few,CAAGSEAFF,TGTGCCGCGGGCAGCGAAGCTTTCTTT
TRBD2,TRBV5-5,TRBJ2-1,.,CASGLGVSSYNEQFF,TGTGCCAGCGGACTAGGGGTGAGCTCCTACAATGAGCAGTTCTTC
.,TRBV27,TRBJ2-3,.,CASSLQGHTDTQYF,TGTGCCAGCAGTTTGCAGGGACACACAGATACGCAGTATTTT
TRBD2,TRBV11-2,TRBJ2-7,.,CASSPGLAGLHYEQYF,TGTGCCAGCAGCCCGGGACTAGCGGGGCTCCACTACGAGCAGTACTTC